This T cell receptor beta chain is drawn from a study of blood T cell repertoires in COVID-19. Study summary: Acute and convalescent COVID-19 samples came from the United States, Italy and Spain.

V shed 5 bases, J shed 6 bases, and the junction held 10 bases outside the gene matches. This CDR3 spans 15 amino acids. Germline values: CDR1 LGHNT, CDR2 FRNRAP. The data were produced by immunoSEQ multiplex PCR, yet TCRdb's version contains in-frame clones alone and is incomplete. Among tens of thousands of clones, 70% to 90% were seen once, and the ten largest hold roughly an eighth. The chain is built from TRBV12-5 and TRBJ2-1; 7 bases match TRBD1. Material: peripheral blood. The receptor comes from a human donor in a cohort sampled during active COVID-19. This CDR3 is CASGRTGELVNEQFF. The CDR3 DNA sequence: TGTGCTAGTGGTCGAACAGGGGAATTGGTCAATGAGCAGTTCTTC.